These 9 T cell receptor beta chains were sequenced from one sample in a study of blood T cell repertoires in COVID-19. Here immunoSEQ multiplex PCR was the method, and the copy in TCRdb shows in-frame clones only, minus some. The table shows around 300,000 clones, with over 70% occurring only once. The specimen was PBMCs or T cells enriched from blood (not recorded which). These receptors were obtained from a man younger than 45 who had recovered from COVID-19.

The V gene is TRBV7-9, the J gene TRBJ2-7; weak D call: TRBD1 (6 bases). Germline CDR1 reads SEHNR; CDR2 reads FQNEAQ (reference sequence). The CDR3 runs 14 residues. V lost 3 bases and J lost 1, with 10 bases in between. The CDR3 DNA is TGTGCCAGCAGCTTGGGCAGGGGATCCTACGAGCAGTACTTC. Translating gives CASSLGRGSYEQYF.

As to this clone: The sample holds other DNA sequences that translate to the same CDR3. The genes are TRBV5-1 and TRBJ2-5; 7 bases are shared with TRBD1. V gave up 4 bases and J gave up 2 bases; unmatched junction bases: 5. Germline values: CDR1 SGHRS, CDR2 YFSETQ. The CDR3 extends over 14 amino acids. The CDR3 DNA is TGCGCCAGCAGCAGTGGACAGGCTCAAGAGACCCAGTACTTC. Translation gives CASSSGQAQETQYF.

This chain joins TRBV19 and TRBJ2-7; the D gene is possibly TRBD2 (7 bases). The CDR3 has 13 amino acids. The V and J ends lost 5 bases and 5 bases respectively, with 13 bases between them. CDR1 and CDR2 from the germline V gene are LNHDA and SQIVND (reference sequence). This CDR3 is CASSGGAADEQYF. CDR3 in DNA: TGTGCCAGTAGTGGGGGGGCCGCGGACGAGCAGTACTTC.

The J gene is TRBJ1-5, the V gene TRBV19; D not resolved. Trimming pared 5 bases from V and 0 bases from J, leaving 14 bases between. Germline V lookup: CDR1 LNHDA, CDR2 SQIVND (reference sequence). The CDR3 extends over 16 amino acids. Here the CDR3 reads CASSPRFRHSNQPQHF. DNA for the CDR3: TGTGCCAGTAGTCCGCGCTTTCGCCATAGCAATCAGCCCCAGCATTTT.

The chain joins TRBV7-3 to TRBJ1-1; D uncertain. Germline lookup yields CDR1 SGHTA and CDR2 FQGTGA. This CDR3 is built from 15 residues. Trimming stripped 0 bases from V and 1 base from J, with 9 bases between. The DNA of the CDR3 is TGTGCCAGCAGCTTAACAGGGAGTGGGAACACTGAAGCTTTCTTT. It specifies CASSLTGSGNTEAFF.

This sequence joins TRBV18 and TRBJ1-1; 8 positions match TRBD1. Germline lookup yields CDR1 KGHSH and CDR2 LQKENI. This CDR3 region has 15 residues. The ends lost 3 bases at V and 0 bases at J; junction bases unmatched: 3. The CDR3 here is CASSPGQGMNTEAFF. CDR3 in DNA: TGTGCCAGCTCACCCGGACAGGGAATGAACACTGAAGCTTTCTTT.

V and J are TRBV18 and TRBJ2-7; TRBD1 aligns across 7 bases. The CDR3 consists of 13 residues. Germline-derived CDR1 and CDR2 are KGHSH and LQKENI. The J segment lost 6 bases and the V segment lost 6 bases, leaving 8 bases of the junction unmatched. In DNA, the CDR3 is TGTGCCAGCTCCGCCGGGACAGATTCCGAGCAGTACTTC. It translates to CASSAGTDSEQYF. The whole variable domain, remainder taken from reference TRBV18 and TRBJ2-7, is NAGVMQNPRHLVRRRGQEARLRCSPMKGHSHVYWYRQLPEEGLKFMVYLQKENIIDESGMPKERFSAEFPKEGPSILRIQQVVRGDSAAYFCASSAGTDSEQYFGPGTRLTVT.

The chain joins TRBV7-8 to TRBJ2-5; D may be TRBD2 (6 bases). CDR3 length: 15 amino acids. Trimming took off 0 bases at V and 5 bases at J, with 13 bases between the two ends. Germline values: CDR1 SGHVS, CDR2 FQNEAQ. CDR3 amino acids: CASSLAGGARETQYF. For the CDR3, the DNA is TGTGCCAGCAGCTTAGCGGGGGGTGCGAGGGAGACCCAGTACTTC. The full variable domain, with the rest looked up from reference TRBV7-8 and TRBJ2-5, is GAGVSQSPRYKVAKRGQDVALRCDPISGHVSLFWYQQALGQGPEFLTYFQNEAQLDKSGLPSDRFFAERPEGSVSTLKIQRTQQEDSAVYLCASSLAGGARETQYFGPGTRLLVL.

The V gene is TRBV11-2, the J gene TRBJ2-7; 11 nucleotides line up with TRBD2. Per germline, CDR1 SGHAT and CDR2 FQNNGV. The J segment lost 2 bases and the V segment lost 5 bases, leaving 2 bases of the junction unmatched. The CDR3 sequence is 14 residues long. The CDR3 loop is CASSTLAGAYEQYF. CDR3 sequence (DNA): TGTGCCAGCAGCACACTAGCGGGGGCCTACGAGCAGTACTTC.